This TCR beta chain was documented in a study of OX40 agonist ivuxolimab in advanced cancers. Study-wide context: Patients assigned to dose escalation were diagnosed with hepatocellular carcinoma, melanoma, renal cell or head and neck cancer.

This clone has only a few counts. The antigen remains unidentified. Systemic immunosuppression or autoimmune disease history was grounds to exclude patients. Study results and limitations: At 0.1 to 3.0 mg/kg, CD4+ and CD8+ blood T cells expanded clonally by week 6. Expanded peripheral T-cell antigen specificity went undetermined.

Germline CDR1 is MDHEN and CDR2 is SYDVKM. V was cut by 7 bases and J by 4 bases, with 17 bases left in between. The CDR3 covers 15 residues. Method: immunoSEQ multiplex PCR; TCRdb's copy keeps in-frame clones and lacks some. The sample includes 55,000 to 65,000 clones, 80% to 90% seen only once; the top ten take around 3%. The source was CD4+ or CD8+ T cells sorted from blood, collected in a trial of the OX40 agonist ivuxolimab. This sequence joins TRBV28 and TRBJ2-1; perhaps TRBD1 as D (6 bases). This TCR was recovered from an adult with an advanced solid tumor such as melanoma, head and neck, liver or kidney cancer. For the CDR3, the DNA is TGTGCCAGCATTACTCCCTCCGGGACATACAATGAGCAGTTCTTC. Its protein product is CASITPSGTYNEQFF.